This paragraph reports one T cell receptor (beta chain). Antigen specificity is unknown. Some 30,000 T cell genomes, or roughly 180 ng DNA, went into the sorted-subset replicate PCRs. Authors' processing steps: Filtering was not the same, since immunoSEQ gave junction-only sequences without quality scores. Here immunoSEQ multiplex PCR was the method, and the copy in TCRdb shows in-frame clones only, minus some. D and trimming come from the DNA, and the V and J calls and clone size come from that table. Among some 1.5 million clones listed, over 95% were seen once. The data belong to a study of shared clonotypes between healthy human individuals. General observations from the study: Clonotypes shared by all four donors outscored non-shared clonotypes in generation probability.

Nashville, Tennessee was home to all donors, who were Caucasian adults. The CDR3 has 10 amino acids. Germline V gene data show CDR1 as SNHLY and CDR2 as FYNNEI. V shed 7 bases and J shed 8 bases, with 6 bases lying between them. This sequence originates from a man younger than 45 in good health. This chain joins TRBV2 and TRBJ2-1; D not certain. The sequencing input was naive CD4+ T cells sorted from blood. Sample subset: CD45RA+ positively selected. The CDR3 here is CASMYDEQFF. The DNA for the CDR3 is TGTGCCAGCATGTACGATGAGCAGTTCTTC.